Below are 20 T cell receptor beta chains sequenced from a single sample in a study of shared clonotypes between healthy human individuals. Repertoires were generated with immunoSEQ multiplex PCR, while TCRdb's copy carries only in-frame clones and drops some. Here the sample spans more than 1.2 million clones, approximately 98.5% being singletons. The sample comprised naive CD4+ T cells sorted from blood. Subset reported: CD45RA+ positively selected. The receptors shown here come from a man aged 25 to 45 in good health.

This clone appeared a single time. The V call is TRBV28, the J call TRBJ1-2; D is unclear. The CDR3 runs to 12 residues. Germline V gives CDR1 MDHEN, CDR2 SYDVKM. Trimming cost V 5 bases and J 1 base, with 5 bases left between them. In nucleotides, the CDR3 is TGTGCCAGCAGTCATGATAACTATGGCTACACCTTC. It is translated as CASSHDNYGYTF.

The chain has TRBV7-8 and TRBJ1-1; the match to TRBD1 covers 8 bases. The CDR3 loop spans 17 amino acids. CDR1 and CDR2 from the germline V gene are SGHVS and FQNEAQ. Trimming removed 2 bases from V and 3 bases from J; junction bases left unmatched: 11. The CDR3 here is CASSLRSRGPSHTEAFF. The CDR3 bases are TGTGCCAGCAGCTTAAGGTCCAGGGGGCCCTCACACACTGAAGCTTTCTTT.

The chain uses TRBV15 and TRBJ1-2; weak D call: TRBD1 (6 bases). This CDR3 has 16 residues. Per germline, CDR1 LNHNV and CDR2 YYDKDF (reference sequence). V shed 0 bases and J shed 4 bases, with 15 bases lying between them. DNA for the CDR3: TGTGCCACCAGCAGAGACGGGCTCGCGGACAGCTATGGCTACACCTTC. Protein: CATSRDGLADSYGYTF.

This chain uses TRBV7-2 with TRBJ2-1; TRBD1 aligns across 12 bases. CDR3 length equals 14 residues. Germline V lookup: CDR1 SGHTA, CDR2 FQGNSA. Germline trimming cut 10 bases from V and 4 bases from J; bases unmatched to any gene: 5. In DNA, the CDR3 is TGTGCCACCGGGACAGGGGGCTTTTACAATGAGCAGTTCTTC. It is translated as CATGTGGFYNEQFF.

The DNA for the CDR3 is TGTGCCAGCAAAGATAACAGCTACGAGCAGTACTTC. Its translation is CASKDNSYEQYF. The chain employs TRBV27 and TRBJ2-7; D gene uncertain. The CDR3 loop spans 12 amino acids. The germline CDR1 and CDR2 sequences are MNHEY and SMNVEV (reference sequence). V was trimmed by 7 bases and J by 3 bases, leaving 10 bases between them.

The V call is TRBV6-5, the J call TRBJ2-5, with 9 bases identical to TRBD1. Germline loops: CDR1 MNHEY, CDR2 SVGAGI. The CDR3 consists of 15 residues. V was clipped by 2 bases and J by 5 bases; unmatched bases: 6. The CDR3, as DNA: TGTGCCAGCAGTTACCAGAGGACAGGGGTCGAGACCCAGTACTTC. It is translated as CASSYQRTGVETQYF.

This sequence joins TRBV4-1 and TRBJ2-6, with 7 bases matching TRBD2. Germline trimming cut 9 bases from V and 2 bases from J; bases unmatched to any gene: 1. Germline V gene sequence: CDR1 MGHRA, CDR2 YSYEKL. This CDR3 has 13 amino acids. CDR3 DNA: TGCGCCAGTGGGAGGGCTGGGGCCAACGTCCTGACTTTC. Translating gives CASGRAGANVLTF.

In nucleotides, the CDR3 is TGCGCCAGTCAAAACGAGGGTATCCCGTCTCTCTCTGGGGCCAACGTCCTGACTTTC. This codes for CASQNEGIPSLSGANVLTF. The chain has TRBV5-1 and TRBJ2-6, with D possibly TRBD2 on 5 matching bases. The CDR3 extends over 19 amino acids. CDR1 is SGHRS, CDR2 YFSETQ, per germline. V lost 8 bases and J lost 0, with 24 bases in between.

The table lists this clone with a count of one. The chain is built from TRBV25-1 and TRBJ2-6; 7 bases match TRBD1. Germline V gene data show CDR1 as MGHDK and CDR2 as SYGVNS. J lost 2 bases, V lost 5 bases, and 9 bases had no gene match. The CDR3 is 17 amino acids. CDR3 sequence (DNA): TGTGCCAGCAGTCGACAGGGAAGGGGCCCTGGGGCCAACGTCCTGACTTTC. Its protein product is CASSRQGRGPGANVLTF.

The CDR3 nucleotides are TGTGCCAGCAGTCAGGGGGAGGGGGTTGGCAATCAGCCCCAGCATTTT. It is translated as CASSQGEGVGNQPQHF. This sequence joins TRBV28 and TRBJ1-5, with 7 positions matching TRBD1. Germline CDR1 is MDHEN and CDR2 is SYDVKM. CDR3 length: 16 residues. V was pared by 5 bases and J by 2 bases, with 9 bases of the junction left unmatched.

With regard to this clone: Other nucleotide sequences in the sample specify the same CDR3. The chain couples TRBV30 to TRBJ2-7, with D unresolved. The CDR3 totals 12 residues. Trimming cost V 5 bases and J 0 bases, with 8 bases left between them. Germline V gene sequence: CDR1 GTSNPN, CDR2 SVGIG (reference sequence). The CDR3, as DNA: TGTGCCTGGGGCGGCAGCTCCTACGAGCAGTACTTC. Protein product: CAWGGSSYEQYF.

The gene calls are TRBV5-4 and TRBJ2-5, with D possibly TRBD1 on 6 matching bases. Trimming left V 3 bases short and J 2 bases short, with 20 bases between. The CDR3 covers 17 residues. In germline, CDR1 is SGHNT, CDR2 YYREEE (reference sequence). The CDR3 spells CASSYQGRATTQETQYF. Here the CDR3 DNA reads TGTGCCAGCAGCTACCAGGGGCGGGCGACAACTCAAGAGACCCAGTACTTC.

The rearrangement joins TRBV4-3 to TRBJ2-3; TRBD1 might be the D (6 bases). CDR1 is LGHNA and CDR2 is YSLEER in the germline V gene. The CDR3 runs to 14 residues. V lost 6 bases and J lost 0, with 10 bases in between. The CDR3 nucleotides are TGCGCCAGCAGTACGGGACACAGCACAGATACGCAGTATTTT. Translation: CASSTGHSTDTQYF.

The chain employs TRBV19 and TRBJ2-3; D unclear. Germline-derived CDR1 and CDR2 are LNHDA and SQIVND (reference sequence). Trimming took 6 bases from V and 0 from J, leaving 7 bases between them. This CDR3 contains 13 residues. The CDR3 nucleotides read TGTGCCAGTAGCATGGCCAGCACAGATACGCAGTATTTT. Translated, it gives CASSMASTDTQYF.

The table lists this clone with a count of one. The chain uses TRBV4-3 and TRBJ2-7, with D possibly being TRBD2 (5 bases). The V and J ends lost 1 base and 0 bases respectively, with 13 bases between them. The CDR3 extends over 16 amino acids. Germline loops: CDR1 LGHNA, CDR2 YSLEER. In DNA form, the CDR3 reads TGCGCCAGCAGCCAAGTTGCGAGCGGAAGCTCCTACGAGCAGTACTTC. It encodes CASSQVASGSSYEQYF.

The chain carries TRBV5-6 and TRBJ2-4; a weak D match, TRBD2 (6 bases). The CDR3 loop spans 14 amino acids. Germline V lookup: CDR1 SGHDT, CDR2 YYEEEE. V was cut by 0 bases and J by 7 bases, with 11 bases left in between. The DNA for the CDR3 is TGTGCCAGCAGCTTGGGTGCGGGGTATAACATTCAGTACTTC. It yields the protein CASSLGAGYNIQYF.

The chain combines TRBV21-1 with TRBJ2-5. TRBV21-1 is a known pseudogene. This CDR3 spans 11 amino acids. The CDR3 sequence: CASSKGLTQYF. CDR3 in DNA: TGTGCCAGCAGCAAAGGCCTTACCCAGTACTTC.

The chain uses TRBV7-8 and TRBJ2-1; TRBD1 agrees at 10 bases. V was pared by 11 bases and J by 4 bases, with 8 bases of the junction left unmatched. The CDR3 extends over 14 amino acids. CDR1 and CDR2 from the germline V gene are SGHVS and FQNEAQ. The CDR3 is CAGARDRGYNEQFF. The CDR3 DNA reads TGTGCCGGAGCCCGGGACAGGGGTTACAATGAGCAGTTCTTC. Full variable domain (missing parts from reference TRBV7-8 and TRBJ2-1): GAGVSQSPRYKVAKRGQDVALRCDPISGHVSLFWYQQALGQGPEFLTYFQNEAQLDKSGLPSDRFFAERPEGSVSTLKIQRTQQEDSAVYLCAGARDRGYNEQFFGPGTRLTVL.

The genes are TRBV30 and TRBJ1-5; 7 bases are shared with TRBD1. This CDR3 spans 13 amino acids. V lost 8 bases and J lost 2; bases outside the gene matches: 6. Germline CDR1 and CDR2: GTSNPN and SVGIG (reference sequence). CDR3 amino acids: CAAGQGGNQPQHF. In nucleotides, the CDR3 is TGTGCCGCCGGGCAGGGGGGCAATCAGCCCCAGCATTTT.

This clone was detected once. The CDR3, as DNA: TGTGCCAGCAGCCAGGACAGCACGGGCACCGGGGAGCTGTTTTTT. Protein sequence: CASSQDSTGTGELFF. This chain links TRBV5-4 with TRBJ2-2, with D perhaps matching TRBD1 (6 bases). This CDR3 is built from 15 residues. V gave up 4 bases and J gave up 4 bases, with 14 bases separating them. Germline V gene sequence: CDR1 SGHNT, CDR2 YYREEE (reference sequence).